The 10 T cell receptor beta chains reported below all come from one sample, sequenced in a study of T-cell memory formation after mild COVID-19. TCRdb re-analysed the 5' RACE reads in MiXCR, keeping a single row per CDR3 protein. In the table there are about 170,000 distinct CDR3 sequences, 10% to 15% of which are singletons. Material: PBMCs or a T cell subset sorted from them (not recorded which). These receptors all stem from a man aged 18 to 30 who had mild COVID-19 (a few samples of this study predate the infection). Cell type and time point are not known.

This chain uses TRBV5-5 with TRBJ2-5, with TRBD2 matching over 9 bases. Germline loops: CDR1 SGHKS, CDR2 YYEKEE (reference sequence). Germline trimming cut 6 bases from V and 4 bases from J; bases unmatched to any gene: 7. The CDR3 loop spans 14 amino acids. The CDR3 here is CASTPGLAPETQYF. The DNA for the CDR3 is TGTGCCAGCACCCCGGGACTAGCTCCAGAGACCCAGTACTTC.

The table lists this clonotype with a few counts. The rearrangement uses TRBV5-1 and TRBJ1-2, with 9 nucleotides matching TRBD1. The V gene's germline CDR1 is SGHRS and CDR2 YFSETQ. Trimming cost V 0 bases and J 4 bases; bases outside gene matches: 4. This CDR3 has 15 residues. The CDR3, as DNA: TGCGCCAGCAGCTTGGGGACAGGGGCGACCTATGGCTACACCTTC. It specifies CASSLGTGATYGYTF.

The V gene is TRBV12-3 or TRBV12-4, the J gene TRBJ2-5; D possibly uses TRBD1 or TRBD2 (5 bases each). This CDR3 is 13 amino acids long. Trimming stripped 3 bases from V and 3 bases from J, with 8 bases between. The CDR3 loop is CASSFLGEETQYF. Here the CDR3 DNA reads TGTGCCAGCAGTTTTTTGGGGGAAGAGACCCAGTACTTC.

This sequence joins TRBV20-1 and TRBJ1-2, with TRBD1 matching 10 bases. CDR1 is DFQATT and CDR2 is SNEGSKA in the germline V gene (reference sequence). CDR3 length equals 14 residues. With 5 bases clipped from V and 8 bases from J, the junction kept 11 bases outside the gene matches. The CDR3 loop reads CSAERPGTGEGYTF. CDR3 nucleotides: TGCAGTGCTGAACGCCCCGGGACAGGGGAAGGCTACACCTTC.

This clonotype has ten or more counts. The chain is built from TRBV7-3 and TRBJ2-3; TRBD2 matches 10 bases. Looked up from germline, CDR1 is SGHTA and CDR2 is FQGTGA. The CDR3 is made up of 13 amino acids. V lost 7 bases, J lost 4 bases, and 2 bases stayed unmatched. CDR3 bases: TGTGCCAGCAAGACTAGCGGGTCAGATACGCAGTATTTT. Translating it yields CASKTSGSDTQYF.

This sequence joins TRBV7-2 and TRBJ2-1, with 7 bases identical to TRBD1. With V trimmed by 10 bases and J by 3 bases, 9 bases remained unmatched. CDR1 SGHTA and CDR2 FQGNSA come from the germline V gene. The CDR3 is made up of 14 amino acids. This CDR3 is CATARDSGYNEQFF. CDR3 nucleotide sequence: TGTGCCACCGCCCGGGACAGTGGCTACAATGAGCAGTTCTTC.

The chain couples TRBV7-9 to TRBJ2-5; D is possibly TRBD1 (5 bases). The ends were cut back, 1 base at V and 7 bases at J, with 10 bases in the middle. Looked up from germline, CDR1 is SEHNR and CDR2 is FQNEAQ (reference sequence). This CDR3 is 13 amino acids long. CDR3 bases: TGTGCCAGCAGCTTAGGGGGCCTTGGGACCCAGTACTTC. Its protein is CASSLGGLGTQYF. Variable domain in full (rest from reference TRBV7-9 and TRBJ2-5): DTGVSQNPRHKITKRGQNVTFRCDPISEHNRLYWYRQTLGQGPEFLTYFQNEAQLEKSRLLSDRFSAERPKGSFSTLEIQRTEQGDSAMYLCASSLGGLGTQYFGPGTRLLVL.

The V gene is TRBV4-2, the J gene TRBJ2-1; D ambiguous. The CDR3 has 15 amino acids. V was clipped by 0 bases and J by 0 bases, with 6 bases between them. CDR1 and CDR2 from the germline V gene are LGHNA and YNFKEQ. The CDR3 bases are TGTGCCAGCAGCCAAGATGACGGCTCCTACAATGAGCAGTTCTTC. Amino acids: CASSQDDGSYNEQFF.

This chain links TRBV12-3 or TRBV12-4 with TRBJ1-1; D perhaps matches TRBD1 (6 bases). CDR3 size: 14 residues. V lost 6 bases and J lost 0, with 11 bases in between. The CDR3 coding sequence is TGTGCCAGCAGACCACAGGGTCTGAACACTGAAGCTTTCTTT. It codes for CASRPQGLNTEAFF.

The genes are TRBV7-2 and TRBJ2-1; 9 bases are shared with TRBD2. Germline lookup yields CDR1 SGHTA and CDR2 FQGNSA. J was trimmed by 8 bases and V by 5 bases; bases with no gene match: 7. The CDR3 totals 14 residues. CDR3 protein: CASSLQGTSYEQFF. The CDR3 bases are TGTGCCAGCAGCCTACAGGGGACTAGCTATGAGCAGTTCTTC.